Below, 5 T cell receptor beta chains from the same sample are listed, as sequenced in a study of blood T cells in healthy people across ages. A J-beta primer mix and a sample-barcoded 5' primer were used in a second PCR of roughly 6 to 11 cycles. TCRdb recomputed calls from the 5' RACE reads with MiXCR, one row per CDR3 protein. This repertoire shows 700,000 to 950,000 distinct CDR3 sequences, approximately 39% found once; its top ten account for less than 25%. Source material: blood. Receptors were obtained from a woman aged 60 to 75 in good health.

The gene calls are TRBV6-2 or TRBV6-3 and TRBJ2-1; 8 nucleotides line up with TRBD2. This CDR3 is 14 amino acids long. V lost 5 bases to trimming and J lost 5 bases; unmatched junction nucleotides: 5. Germline assignment: CDR1 MNHEY and CDR2 SVGEGT. The DNA of the CDR3 is TGTGCCAGCAGTCGGGCGGGAGGTCACAATGAGCAGTTCTTC. Translation gives CASSRAGGHNEQFF.

In its sample, this clonotype was seen many times. The rearrangement links TRBV29-1 to TRBJ1-2; D is perhaps TRBD1 (6 bases). The germline CDR1 and CDR2 sequences are SQVTM and ANQGSEA. The CDR3 has 12 amino acids. V lost 2 bases and J 8 bases, leaving 12 bases between the germline ends. The DNA for the CDR3 is TGCAGCGTTGAAACCGGGACACCCGGCTACACCTTC. It encodes CSVETGTPGYTF.

At least ten counts were recorded for this clonotype. This chain links TRBV6-5 with TRBJ2-7; D possibly corresponds to TRBD1 (6 bases). The germline V gene encodes CDR1 MNHEY and CDR2 SVGAGI. Trimming removed 4 bases at V and 3 bases at J, with 13 bases between. This CDR3 is 14 amino acids long. CDR3 region: CASSSLGRGYEQYF. The CDR3 DNA follows: TGTGCCAGCAGTTCCCTTGGCAGGGGCTACGAGCAGTACTTC.

The chain combines TRBV28 with TRBJ2-5; 7 nucleotides align to TRBD1. With 6 bases clipped from V and 0 bases from J, the junction kept 10 bases outside the gene matches. CDR3 length: 16 residues. CDR1 and CDR2 (germline): MDHEN, SYDVKM. CDR3: CASSRQMGQNQETQYF. Written as DNA, the CDR3 is TGTGCCAGCAGCCGACAAATGGGACAGAACCAAGAGACCCAGTACTTC.

The chain links TRBV4-2 to TRBJ2-7; a possible D gene is TRBD1 (6 bases). V was cut by 0 bases and J by 0 bases, with 9 bases left in between. Looked up from germline, CDR1 is LGHNA and CDR2 is YNFKEQ. The CDR3 totals 15 residues. The CDR3 region has the DNA TGTGCCAGCAGCCAAGATTGGGACAACTCCTACGAGCAGTACTTC. This gives the protein CASSQDWDNSYEQYF.